Reported below is one TCR beta chain. Its cognate antigen has yet to be identified. No base qualities exist here, and no much larger clone lies one base off it. The CDR3 regions of human TCRbeta chains were analyzed by immunosequencing. Per the original workflow: Repertoire TCRs were checked for matches against a reference library of SARS-CoV-2-specific TCRs that had been generated using the MIRA antigen-specificity platform. Breadth was defined as the fraction of unique TCRs that were SARS-CoV-2-associated, and depth was defined as the fraction of total T cells that were SARS-CoV-2-associated. Using the MIRA data, each spike-specific TCR was mapped to the spike region that the TCR reacts to and placed in a CD4 or CD8 class. Log10-transformed breadth and depth values were compared by one-way ANOVA with Sidak's multiple comparisons tests. TCRdb carries this immuneACCESS record with in-frame sequences only. Its versions omit some clonotypes, under half of them owing to an unresolved V gene in the studies checked, with the rest unexplained. V and J calls and clone size are copied from that table; D and trimming were computed from the DNA. This sample has 70,000 to 90,000 clones in its table, and about 92% of those were observed once. In total, the top ten clones hold around 3% of the sample.

The CDR3 starts with the cysteine, ends with the phenylalanine, and has 14 residues. Solely the CDR3 DNA is kept, with 42 bases framed from the first base. A distance of 10 bases separates the germline ends of V and J, which lose 4 bases and 1 base respectively. According to the germline V gene (reference sequence), CDR1 reads MNHEY and CDR2 reads SMNVEV. The time point label on this specimen signifies: baseline before first vaccination. Samples from vaccinated people were obtained from the UK trials COV001 and COV002, which included a single-blind randomized controlled phase 2/3 trial of AZD1222 (ChAdOx1 nCoV-19) in healthy adults. For TCRbeta chain sequencing, PBMC samples from trial participants were taken at day 0 and at day 28 after the second dose. The data were obtained in a study of T cell responses to AZD1222 COVID-19 vaccine (dated by TCRdb to the early 2020s). In the study overall: AZD1222 recipients given second doses at about 4 weeks or at about 12 weeks were pooled, since spike-specific TCR depth and breadth were not found to differ between the two schedules. A total of 240 or so trial participants underwent TCR sequencing, of whom about 210 had received two doses of AZD1222 and approximately 26 had received two doses of the MenACWY control vaccine. Enrollment into the trials was organized by age into subgroups of 18-55, 56-69 and 70-plus years, and those subgroups contained approximately 160, 26 and 62 TCR-sequenced participants, respectively. Overall results and qualifications from the work: Spike-specific TCR breadth and depth rose significantly after two AZD1222 doses compared with day 0 and with MenACWY recipients. Most participants were white British and females outnumbered males, and the authors suggested that clonal diversity may have been underestimated. No day 14 peak-response samples were available, so repertoires were characterized only after the peak T cell response. The 56-69-year group was small, and its depth increase did not reach significance, likely because of low power. Epitopes outside the regions mutated in the B.1.351 and B.1.1.7 variants were reportedly recognized by nearly half of the unique spike-specific TCRs. The whole spike protein was spanned by vaccine-associated CD4 TCRs, and dominant responses were seen in regions 160-218 and 743-854. Conclusions about previously exposed vaccinees are limited because only six or seven AZD1222 recipients were SARS-CoV-2 seropositive at baseline.

The origin of this receptor is an adult in good health. The receptor chain draws on TRBV27 and TRBJ1-1; the D region possibly corresponds to TRBD1 (5 bases align). This material consisted of peripheral blood, taken on day 0 of AZD1222 vaccination. In nucleotide form, the sequence is TGTGCCAGCAGTTCCAGGGTGGAGAACACTGAAGCTTTCTTT. Translation gives CASSSRVENTEAFF.